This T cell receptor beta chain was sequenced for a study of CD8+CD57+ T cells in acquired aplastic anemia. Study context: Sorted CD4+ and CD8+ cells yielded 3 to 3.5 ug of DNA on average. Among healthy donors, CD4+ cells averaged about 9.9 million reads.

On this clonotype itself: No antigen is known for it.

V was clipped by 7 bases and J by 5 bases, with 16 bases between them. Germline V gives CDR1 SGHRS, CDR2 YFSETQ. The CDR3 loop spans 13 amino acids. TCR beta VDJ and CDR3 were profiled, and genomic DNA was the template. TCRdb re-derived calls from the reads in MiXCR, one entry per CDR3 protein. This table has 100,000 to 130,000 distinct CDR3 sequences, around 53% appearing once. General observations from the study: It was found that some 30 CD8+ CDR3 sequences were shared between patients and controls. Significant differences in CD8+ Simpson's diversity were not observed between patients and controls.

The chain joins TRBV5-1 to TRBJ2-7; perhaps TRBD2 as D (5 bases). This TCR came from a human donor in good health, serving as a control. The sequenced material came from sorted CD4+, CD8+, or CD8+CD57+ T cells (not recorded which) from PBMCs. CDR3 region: CASSPGVNHEQYF. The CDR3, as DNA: TGCGCCAGCTCCCCCGGGGTGAACCACGAGCAGTACTTC.